This T cell receptor (beta chain) was found in a study of blood T cell repertoires in COVID-19. Study-level background: The cDNA or gDNA used as material had been derived from T cells, B-cell-depleted T cells, or PBMCs.

The sample holds a few counts of this clone. Other DNA sequences in the sample encode the same CDR3. This table comes from immunoSEQ multiplex PCR, and its TCRdb copy is limited to in-frame clones, with some not included. The table records around 130,000 clones, approximately 84% of them present only once. V dropped 2 bases and J dropped 2 bases, with 10 bases sitting between them. The length of the CDR3 is 14 residues. CDR1 is LGHDT, CDR2 YNNKEL, per germline (reference sequence). The sequenced sample consisted of peripheral blood. The rearrangement joins TRBV3-1 (or the pseudogene TRBV3-2) to TRBJ2-7; D is possibly TRBD2 (6 bases). This clonotype was obtained from a human donor in a cohort sampled during active COVID-19. The CDR3 DNA sequence: TGTGCCAGCAGCCAACAGTGGGGGGCCTACGAGCAGTACTTC. It specifies CASSQQWGAYEQYF.